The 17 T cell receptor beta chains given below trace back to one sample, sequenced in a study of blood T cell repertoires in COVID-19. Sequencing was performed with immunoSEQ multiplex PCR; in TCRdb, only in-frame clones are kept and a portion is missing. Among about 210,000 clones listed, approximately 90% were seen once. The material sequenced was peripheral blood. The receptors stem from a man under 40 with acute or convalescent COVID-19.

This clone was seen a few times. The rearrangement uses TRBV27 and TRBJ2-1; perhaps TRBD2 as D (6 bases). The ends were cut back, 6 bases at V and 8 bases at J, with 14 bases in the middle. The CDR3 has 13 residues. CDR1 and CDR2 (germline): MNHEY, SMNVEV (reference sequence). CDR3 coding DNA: TGTGCCAGCAGACGACTAGTTTTTCATGAGCAGTTCTTC. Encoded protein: CASRRLVFHEQFF.

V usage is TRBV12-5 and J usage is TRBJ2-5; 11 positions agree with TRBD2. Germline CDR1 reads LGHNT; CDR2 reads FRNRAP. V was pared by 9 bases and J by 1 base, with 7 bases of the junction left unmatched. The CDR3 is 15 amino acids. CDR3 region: CASRSGGASQETQYF. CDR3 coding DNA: TGTGCTAGCCGTAGCGGGGGGGCGTCCCAAGAGACCCAGTACTTC.

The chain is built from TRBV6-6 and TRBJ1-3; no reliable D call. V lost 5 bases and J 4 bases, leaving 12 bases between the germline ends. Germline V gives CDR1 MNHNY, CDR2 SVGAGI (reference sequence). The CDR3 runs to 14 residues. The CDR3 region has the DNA TGTGCCAGCAGTCCCCTACGGGAGGGAAACACCATATATTTT. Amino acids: CASSPLREGNTIYF.

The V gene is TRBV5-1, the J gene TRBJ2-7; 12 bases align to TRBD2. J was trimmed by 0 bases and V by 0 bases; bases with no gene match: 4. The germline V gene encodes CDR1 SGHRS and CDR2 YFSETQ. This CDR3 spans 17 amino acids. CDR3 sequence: CASSLGLAGDLSYEQYF. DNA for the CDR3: TGCGCCAGCAGCTTGGGACTAGCGGGGGACCTCTCCTACGAGCAGTACTTC.

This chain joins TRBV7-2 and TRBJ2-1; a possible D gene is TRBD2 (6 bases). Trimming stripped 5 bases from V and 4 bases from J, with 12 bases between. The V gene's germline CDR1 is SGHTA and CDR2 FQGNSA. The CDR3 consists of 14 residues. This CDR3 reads CASSRDFLYNEQFF. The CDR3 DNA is TGTGCCAGCAGCAGGGACTTCTTGTACAATGAGCAGTTCTTC.

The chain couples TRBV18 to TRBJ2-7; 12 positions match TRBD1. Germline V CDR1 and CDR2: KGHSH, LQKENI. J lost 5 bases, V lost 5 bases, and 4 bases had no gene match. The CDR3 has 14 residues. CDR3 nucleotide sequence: TGTGCCAGCTCAAGGGACAGGGGGCGAAACGAGCAGTACTTC. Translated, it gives CASSRDRGRNEQYF.

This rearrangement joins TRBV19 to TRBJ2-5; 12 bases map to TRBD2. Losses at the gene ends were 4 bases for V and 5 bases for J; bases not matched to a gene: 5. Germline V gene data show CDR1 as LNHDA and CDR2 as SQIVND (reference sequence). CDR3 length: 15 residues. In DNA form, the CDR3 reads TGTGCCAGTAGTACCAGACTAGCGGGAGTCGAGACCCAGTACTTC. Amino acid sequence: CASSTRLAGVETQYF. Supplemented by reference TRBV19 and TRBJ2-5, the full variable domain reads DGGITQSPKYLFRKEGQNVTLSCEQNLNHDAMYWYRQDPGQGLRLIYYSQIVNDFQKGDIAEGYSVSREKKESFPLTVTSAQKNPTAFYLCASSTRLAGVETQYFGPGTRLLVL.

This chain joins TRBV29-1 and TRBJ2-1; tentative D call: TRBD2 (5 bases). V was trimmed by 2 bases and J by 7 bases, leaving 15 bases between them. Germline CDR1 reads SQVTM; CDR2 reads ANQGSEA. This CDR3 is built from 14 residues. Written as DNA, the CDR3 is TGCAGCGTTGAAAATGGGAGCTACTCAAATGAGCAGTTCTTC. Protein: CSVENGSYSNEQFF.

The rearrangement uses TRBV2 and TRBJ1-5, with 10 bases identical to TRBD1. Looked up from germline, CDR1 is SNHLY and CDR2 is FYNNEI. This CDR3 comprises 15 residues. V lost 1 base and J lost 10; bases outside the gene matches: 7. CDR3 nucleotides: TGTGCCAGCAGTGAAGGTTGGACAGGGGGTCTACCCCAGCATTTT. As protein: CASSEGWTGGLPQHF.

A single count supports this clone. CDR3 nucleotides: TGTGCCAGCAGCTTCTTGCTGTCGGGTTATACGCAGTATTTT. It yields the protein CASSFLLSGYTQYF. The chain carries TRBV11-2 and TRBJ2-3, with D unclear. CDR1 SGHAT and CDR2 FQNNGV come from the germline V gene. This CDR3 region has 14 residues. V was pared by 3 bases and J by 7 bases, with 14 bases between.

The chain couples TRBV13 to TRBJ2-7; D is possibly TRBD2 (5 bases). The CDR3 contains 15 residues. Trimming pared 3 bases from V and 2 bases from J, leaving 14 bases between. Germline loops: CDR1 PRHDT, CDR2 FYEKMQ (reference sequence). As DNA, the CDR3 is TGTGCCAGCAGCTTGCGGGCCCAATGGACCTACGAGCAGTACTTC. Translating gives CASSLRAQWTYEQYF.

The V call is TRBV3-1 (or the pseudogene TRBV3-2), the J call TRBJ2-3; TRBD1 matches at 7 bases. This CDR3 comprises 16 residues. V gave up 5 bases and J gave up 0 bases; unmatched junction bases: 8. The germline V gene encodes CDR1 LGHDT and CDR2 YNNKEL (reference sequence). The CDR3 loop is CASSYRTGSSTDTQYF. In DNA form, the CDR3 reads TGTGCCAGCAGCTACCGGACAGGTTCTAGCACAGATACGCAGTATTTT.

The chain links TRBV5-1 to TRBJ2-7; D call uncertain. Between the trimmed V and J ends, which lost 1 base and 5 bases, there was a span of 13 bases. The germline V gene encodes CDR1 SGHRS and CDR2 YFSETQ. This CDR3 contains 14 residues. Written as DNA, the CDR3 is TGCGCCAGCAGCTTGTTGCTTCCCGAGGACGAGCAGTACTTC. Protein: CASSLLLPEDEQYF.

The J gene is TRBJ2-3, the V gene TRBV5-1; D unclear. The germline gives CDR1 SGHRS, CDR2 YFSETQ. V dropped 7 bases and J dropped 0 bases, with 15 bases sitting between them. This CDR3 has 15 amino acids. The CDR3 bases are TGCGCCAGCTATAGATCCGGGTCTAGCACAGATACGCAGTATTTT. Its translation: CASYRSGSSTDTQYF.

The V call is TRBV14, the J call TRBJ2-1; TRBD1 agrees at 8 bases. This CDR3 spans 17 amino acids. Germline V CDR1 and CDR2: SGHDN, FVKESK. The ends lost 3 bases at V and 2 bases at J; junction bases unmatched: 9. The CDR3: CASSHVSSGGPYNEQFF. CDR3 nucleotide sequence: TGTGCCAGCAGCCATGTATCTTCAGGGGGCCCCTACAATGAGCAGTTCTTC.

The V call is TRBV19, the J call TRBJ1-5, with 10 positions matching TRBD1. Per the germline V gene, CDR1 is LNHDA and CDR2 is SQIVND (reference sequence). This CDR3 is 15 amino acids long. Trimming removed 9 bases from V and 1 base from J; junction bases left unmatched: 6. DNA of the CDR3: TGTGCCAGCTCCGGGACAGGGGTGAGCAATCAGCCCCAGCATTTT. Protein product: CASSGTGVSNQPQHF.

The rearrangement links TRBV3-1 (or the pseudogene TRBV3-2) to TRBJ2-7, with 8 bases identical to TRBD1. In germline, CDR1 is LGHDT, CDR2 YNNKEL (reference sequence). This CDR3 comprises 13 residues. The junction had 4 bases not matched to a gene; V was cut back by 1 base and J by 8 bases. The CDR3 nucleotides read TGTGCCAGCAGCCAAGTTGACAGGGGTAAGCAGTACTTC. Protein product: CASSQVDRGKQYF.